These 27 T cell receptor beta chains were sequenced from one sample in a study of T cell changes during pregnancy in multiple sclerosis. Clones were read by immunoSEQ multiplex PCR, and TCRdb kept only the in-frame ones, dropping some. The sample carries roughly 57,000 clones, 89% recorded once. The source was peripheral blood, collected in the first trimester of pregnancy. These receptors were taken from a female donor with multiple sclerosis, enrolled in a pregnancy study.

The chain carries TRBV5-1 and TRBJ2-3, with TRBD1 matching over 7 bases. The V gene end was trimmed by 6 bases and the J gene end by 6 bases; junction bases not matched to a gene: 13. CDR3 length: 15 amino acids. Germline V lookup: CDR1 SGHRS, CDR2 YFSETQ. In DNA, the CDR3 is TGCGCCAGCACCCGAGGGGACAGACCCACCGATACGCAGTATTTT. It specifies CASTRGDRPTDTQYF.

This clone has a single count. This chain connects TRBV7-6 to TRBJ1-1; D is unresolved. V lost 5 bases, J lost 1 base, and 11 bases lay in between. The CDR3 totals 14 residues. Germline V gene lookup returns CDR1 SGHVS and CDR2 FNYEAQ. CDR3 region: CASSPRTGNTEAFF. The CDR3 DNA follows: TGTGCCAGCAGCCCCCGGACTGGGAACACTGAAGCTTTCTTT.

The CDR3 here is CAISGREAGNTIYF. The CDR3 DNA follows: TGTGCCATCAGTGGGAGGGAGGCCGGAAACACCATATATTTT. This chain connects TRBV10-3 to TRBJ1-3; D ambiguous. This CDR3 is built from 14 residues. V dropped 4 bases and J dropped 4 bases, with 11 bases sitting between them. Germline CDR1 and CDR2: ENHRY and SYGVKD.

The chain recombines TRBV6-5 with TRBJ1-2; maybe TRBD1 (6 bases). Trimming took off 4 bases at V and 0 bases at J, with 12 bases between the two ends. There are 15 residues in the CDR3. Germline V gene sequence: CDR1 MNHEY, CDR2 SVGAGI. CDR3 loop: CASSSRTASNYGYTF. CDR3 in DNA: TGTGCCAGCAGTTCCCGGACAGCCTCTAACTATGGCTACACCTTC.

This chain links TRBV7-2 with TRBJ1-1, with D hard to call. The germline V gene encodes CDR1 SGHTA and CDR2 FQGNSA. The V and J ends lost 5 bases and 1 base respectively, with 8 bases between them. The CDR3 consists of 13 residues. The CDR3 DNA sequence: TGTGCCAGCAGCGCCCAACAGAACACTGAAGCTTTCTTT. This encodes CASSAQQNTEAFF.

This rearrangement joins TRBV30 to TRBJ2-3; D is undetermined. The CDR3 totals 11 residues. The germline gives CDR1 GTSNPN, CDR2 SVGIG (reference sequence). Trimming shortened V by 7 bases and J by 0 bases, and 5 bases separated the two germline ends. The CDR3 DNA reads TGTGCCTCCGGGAGCACAGATACGCAGTATTTT. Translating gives CASGSTDTQYF.

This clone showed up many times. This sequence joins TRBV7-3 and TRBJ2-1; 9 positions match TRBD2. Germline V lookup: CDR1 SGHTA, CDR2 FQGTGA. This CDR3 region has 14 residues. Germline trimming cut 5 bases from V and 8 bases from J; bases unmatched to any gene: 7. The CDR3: CASSRGGALDEQFF. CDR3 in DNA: TGTGCCAGCAGCCGCGGGGGGGCCTTGGATGAGCAGTTCTTC.

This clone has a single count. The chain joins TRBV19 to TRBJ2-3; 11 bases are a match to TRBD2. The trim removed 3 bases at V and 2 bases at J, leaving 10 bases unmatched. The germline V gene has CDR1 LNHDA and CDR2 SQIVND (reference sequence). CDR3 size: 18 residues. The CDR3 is CASSIQTSGDQITDTQYF. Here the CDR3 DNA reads TGTGCCAGTAGTATCCAGACTAGCGGGGATCAAATCACAGATACGCAGTATTTT.

The CDR3 region is CAISSGMNTEAFF. CDR3 nucleotide sequence: TGTGCCATCTCTTCGGGGATGAACACTGAAGCTTTCTTT. The chain links TRBV10-3 to TRBJ1-1; D remains ambiguous. The CDR3 has 13 amino acids. Germline values: CDR1 ENHRY, CDR2 SYGVKD. The V end was cut by 8 bases, the J end by 0 bases, with 10 bases between.

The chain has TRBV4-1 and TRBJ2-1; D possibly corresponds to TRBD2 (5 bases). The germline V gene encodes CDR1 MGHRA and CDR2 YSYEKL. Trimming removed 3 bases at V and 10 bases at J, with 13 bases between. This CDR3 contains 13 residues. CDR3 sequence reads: CASSQSSVEEQFF. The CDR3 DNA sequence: TGCGCCAGCAGCCAGAGTAGCGTGGAGGAGCAGTTCTTC.

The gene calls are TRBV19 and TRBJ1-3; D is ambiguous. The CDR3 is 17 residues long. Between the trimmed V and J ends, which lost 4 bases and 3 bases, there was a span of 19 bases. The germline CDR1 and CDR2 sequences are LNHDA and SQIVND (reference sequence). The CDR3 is CASSRAMGRLFGNTIYF. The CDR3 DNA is TGTGCCAGTAGTAGGGCTATGGGCAGGCTTTTTGGAAACACCATATATTTT.

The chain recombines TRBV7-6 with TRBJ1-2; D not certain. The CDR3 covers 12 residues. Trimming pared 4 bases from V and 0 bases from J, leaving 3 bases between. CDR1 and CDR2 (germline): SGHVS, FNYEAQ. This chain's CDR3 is CASSSSNYGYTF. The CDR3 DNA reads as TGTGCCAGCAGCTCTTCTAACTATGGCTACACCTTC. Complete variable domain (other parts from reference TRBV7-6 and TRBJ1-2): GAGVSQSPRYKVTKRGQDVALRCDPISGHVSLYWYRQALGQGPEFLTYFNYEAQQDKSGLPNDRFSAERPEGSISTLTIQRTEQRDSAMYRCASSSSNYGYTFGSGTRLTVV.

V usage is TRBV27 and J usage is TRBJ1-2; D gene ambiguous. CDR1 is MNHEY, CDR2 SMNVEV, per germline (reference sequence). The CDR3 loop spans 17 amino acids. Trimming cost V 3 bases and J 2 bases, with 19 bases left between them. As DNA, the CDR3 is TGTGCCAGCAGTTTGGAGGCGAGCGGATACGAAAACTATGGCTACACCTTC. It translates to CASSLEASGYENYGYTF.

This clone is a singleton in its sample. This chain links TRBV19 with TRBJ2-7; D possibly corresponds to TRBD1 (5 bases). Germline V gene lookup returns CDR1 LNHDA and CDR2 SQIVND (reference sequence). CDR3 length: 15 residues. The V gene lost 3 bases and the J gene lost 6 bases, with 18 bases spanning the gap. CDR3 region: CASSIYPTGQGEQYF. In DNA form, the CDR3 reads TGTGCCAGTAGTATCTACCCGACCGGGCAGGGCGAGCAGTACTTC.

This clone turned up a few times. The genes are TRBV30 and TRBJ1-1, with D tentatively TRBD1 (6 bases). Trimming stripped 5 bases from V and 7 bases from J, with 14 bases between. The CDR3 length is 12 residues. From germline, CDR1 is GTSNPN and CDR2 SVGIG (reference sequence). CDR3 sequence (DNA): TGTGCCTGGGCTACAGGGTCTCATGAAGCTTTCTTT. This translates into CAWATGSHEAFF.

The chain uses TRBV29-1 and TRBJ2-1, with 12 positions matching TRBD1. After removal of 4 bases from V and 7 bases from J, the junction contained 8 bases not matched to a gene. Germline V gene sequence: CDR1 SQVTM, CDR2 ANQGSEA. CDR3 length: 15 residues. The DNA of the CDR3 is TGCAGCGTTGTGCATTTGGGACAGGGGGCTAATGAGCAGTTCTTC. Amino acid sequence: CSVVHLGQGANEQFF.

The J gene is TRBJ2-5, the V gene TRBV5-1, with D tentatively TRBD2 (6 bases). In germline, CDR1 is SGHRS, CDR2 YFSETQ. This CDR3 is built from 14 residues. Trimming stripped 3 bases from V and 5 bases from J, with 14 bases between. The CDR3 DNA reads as TGCGCCAGCAGCTCTCGGGCAGGGAGGGAGACCCAGTACTTC. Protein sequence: CASSSRAGRETQYF.

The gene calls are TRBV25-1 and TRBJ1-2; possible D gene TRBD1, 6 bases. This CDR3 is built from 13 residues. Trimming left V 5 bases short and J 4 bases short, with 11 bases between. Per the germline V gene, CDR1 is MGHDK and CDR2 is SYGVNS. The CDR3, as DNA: TGTGCCAGCAGTTTGGACAGTCTCTATGGCTACACCTTC. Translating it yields CASSLDSLYGYTF.

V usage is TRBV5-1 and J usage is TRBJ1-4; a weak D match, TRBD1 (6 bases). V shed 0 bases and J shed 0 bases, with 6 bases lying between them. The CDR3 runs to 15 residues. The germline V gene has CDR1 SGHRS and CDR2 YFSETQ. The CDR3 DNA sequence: TGCGCCAGCAGCTTGGAGGGGGCAACTAATGAAAAACTGTTTTTT. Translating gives CASSLEGATNEKLFF.

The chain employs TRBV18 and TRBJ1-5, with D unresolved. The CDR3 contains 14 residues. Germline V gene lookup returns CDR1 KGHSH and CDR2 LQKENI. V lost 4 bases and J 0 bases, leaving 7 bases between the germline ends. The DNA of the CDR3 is TGTGCCAGCTCACAACCCTATAGCAATCAGCCCCAGCATTTT. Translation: CASSQPYSNQPQHF.

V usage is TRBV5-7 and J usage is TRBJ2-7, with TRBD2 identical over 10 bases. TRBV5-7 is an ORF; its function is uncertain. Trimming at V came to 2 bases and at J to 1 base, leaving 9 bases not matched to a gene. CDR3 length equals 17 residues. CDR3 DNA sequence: TGTGCCAGCAGCTTTGTGTCTAGCGGGAGCAAATCCTACGAGCAGTACTTC. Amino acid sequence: CASSFVSSGSKSYEQYF.

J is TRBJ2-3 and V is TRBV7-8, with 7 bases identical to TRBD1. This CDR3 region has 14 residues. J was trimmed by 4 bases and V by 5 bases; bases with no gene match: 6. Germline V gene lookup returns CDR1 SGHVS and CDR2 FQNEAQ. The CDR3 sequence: CASSHDRAADTQYF. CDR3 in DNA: TGTGCCAGCAGCCACGACAGGGCCGCAGATACGCAGTATTTT.

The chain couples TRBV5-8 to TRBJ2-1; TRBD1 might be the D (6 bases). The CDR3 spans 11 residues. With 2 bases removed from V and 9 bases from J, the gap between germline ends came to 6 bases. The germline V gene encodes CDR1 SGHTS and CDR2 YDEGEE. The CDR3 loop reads CASSLGGEQFF. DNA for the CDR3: TGTGCCAGCAGCTTAGGGGGTGAGCAGTTCTTC.

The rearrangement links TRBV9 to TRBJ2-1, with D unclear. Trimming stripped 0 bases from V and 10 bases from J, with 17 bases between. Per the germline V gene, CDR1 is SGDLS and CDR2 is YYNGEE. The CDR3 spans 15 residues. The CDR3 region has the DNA TGTGCCAGCAGCGTAGGTAGTCTCTTCCATTGGGAGCAGTTCTTC. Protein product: CASSVGSLFHWEQFF.

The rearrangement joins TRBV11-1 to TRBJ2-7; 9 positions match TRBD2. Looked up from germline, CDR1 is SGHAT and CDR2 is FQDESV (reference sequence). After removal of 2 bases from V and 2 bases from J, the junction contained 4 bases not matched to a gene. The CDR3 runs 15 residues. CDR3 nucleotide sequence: TGTGCCAGCAGCTTAAGGCGGGGGGGACCCTACGAGCAGTACTTC. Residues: CASSLRRGGPYEQYF. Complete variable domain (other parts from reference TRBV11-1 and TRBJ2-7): EAEVAQSPRYKITEKSQAVAFWCDPISGHATLYWYRQILGQGPELLVQFQDESVVDDSQLPKDRFSAERLKGVDSTLKIQPAELGDSAMYLCASSLRRGGPYEQYFGPGTRLTVT.

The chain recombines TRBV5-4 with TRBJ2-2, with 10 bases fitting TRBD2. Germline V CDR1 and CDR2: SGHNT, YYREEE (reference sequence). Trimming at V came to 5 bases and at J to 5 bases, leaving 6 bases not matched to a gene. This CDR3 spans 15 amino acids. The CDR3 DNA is TGTGCCAGCAGGCCAGCGGGGGGGCGTACCGGGGAGCTGTTTTTT. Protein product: CASRPAGGRTGELFF.

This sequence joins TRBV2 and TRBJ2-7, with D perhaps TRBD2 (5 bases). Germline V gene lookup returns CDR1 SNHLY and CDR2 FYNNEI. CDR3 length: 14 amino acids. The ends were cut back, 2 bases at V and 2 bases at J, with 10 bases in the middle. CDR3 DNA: TGTGCCAGCAGTGAACCGGGGTGGCCCTACGAGCAGTACTTC. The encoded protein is CASSEPGWPYEQYF.